The rows below give T cell receptor beta chains drawn from one sample of a study of beta chain features in type 1 diabetes. The protocol was immunoSEQ multiplex PCR, while the TCRdb copy is restricted to in-frame clones and leaves out a portion. Among 310,000 or so clones listed, 9.3% were seen once. Sequencing was performed on central memory CD4+ T cells from blood. The receptors come from a man aged 30-40 years with type 1 diabetes. The CDR3 runs from the conserved cysteine through the conserved F or W. The D gene is left open where the match is weak. A clone size is listed for some rows: how often the clone was seen (once, few, many), or a class if it is expanded.

-,TRBJ2-5,-,TRBV7-9,CASSPHRGTQYF,TGTGCCAGCAGCCCGCACCGGGGGACCCAGTACTTC
TRBD1,TRBJ1-2,-,TRBV9,CASSGTTGLGGYTF,TGTGCCAGCAGCGGGACGACAGGGCTTGGTGGCTACACCTTC
-,TRBJ2-5,-,TRBV5-1,CASSRAGEVETQYF,TGCGCCAGCAGCCGGGCGGGCGAAGTAGAGACCCAGTACTTC
-,TRBJ2-7,-,TRBV25-1,CASSEGLGDGNSYEQYF,TGTGCCAGCAGTGAGGGTCTGGGGGACGGCAACTCCTACGAGCAGTACTTC
TRBD2,TRBJ2-1,-,TRBV2,CASISRLAGGRSEQFF,TGTGCCAGCATTAGCCGGCTAGCGGGGGGTCGGAGTGAGCAGTTCTTC
TRBD2,TRBJ2-7,-,TRBV6-1,CASSPSAGGGEQYF,TGTGCCAGCAGCCCCTCAGCGGGGGGGGGCGAGCAGTACTTC
-,TRBJ2-1,few,TRBV18,CASSPTGSGRNEQFF,TGTGCCAGCTCACCTACAGGGTCTGGTCGCAATGAGCAGTTCTTC
-,TRBJ2-6,many,TRBV28,CASSPAEEGNVLTF,TGTGCCAGCAGTCCCGCAGAGGAGGGCAACGTCCTGACTTTC
TRBD1,TRBJ1-5,few,TRBV7-2,CASTTGTGNQPQHF,TGTGCCAGCACGACAGGGACCGGCAATCAGCCCCAGCATTTT
-,TRBJ2-7,few,TRBV10-3,CAISESRAGRQYF,TGTGCCATCAGTGAGTCTAGGGCAGGGCGTCAGTACTTC
-,TRBJ2-3,few,TRBV19,CASSTGLTSDTQYF,TGTGCCAGTAGTACCGGCCTGACCTCAGATACGCAGTATTTT
TRBD1,TRBJ2-7,-,TRBV4-3,CASSQDPGGEQYF,TGCGCCAGCAGCCAAGATCCAGGGGGCGAGCAGTACTTC
TRBD2,TRBJ2-1,-,TRBV11-3,CASSPAGGRGEQFF,TGTGCCAGCAGCCCCGCGGGGGGCCGAGGGGAGCAGTTCTTC
-,TRBJ2-3,few,TRBV14,CASSQGADTQYF,TGTGCCAGCAGCCAGGGAGCCGATACGCAGTATTTT
-,TRBJ2-7,-,TRBV30,CAGGKGTYEQYF,TGTGCTGGGGGAAAGGGAACCTACGAGCAGTACTTC
TRBD1,TRBJ1-5,few,TRBV2,CASRGTDSNQPQHF,TGTGCCAGCAGGGGGACAGATAGCAATCAGCCCCAGCATTTT
-,TRBJ2-1,few,TRBV7-2,CASSPKGGDEQFF,TGTGCCAGCAGCCCTAAGGGCGGAGATGAGCAGTTCTTC